Sequencing of this T cell receptor (beta chain) was carried out in a study of blood T cell repertoires in COVID-19. Overall study: Samples taken during acute and convalescent COVID-19 were collected in the United States, Italy and Spain. T cells, B-cell-depleted T cells, or PBMCs supplied cDNA or gDNA.

The CDR3 loop spans 16 amino acids. J was trimmed by 4 bases and V by 4 bases; bases with no gene match: 10. The germline V gene has CDR1 MNHEY and CDR2 SMNVEV (reference sequence). Sequencing used immunoSEQ multiplex PCR; TCRdb keeps in-frame clones, though not all of them. The data contain some 290,000 clones, 89% of them singletons. The chain joins TRBV27 to TRBJ2-3, with 8 nucleotides matching TRBD2. Sequenced sample: PBMCs or T cells enriched from blood (not recorded which). The source is a woman aged 25 to 39 who had recovered from COVID-19. In DNA, the CDR3 is TGTGCCAGCAGTTCAAGCGGGACTAGTTCTCCAGATACGCAGTATTTT. Its translation: CASSSSGTSSPDTQYF.